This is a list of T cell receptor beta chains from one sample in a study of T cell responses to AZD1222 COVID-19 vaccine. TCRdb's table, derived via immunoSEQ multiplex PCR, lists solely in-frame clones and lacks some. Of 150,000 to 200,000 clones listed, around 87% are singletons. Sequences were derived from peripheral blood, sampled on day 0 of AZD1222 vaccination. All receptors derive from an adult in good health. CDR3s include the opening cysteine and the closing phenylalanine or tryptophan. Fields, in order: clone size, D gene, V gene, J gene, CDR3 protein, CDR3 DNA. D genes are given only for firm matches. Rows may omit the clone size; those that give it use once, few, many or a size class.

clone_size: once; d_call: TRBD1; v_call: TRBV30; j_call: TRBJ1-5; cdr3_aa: CAWSLPDRGSNQPQHF; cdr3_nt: TGTGCCTGGAGCCTCCCGGACAGGGGAAGCAATCAGCCCCAGCATTTT
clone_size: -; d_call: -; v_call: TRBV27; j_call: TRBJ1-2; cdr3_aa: CASSSSGLHGYTF; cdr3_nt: TGTGCCAGCAGTTCTTCTGGGTTGCATGGCTACACCTTC
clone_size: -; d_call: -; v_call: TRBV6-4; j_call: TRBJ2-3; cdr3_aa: CASSPTPGHTQYF; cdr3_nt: TGTGCCAGCAGTCCTACGCCAGGTCATACGCAGTATTTT
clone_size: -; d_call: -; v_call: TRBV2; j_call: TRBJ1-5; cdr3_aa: CASGGGNQPQHF; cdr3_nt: TGTGCCAGCGGGGGGGGCAATCAGCCCCAGCATTTT
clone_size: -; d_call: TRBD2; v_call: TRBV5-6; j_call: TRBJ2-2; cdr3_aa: CASSLLGGSANTGELFF; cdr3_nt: TGTGCCAGCAGCTTGTTGGGGGGGTCTGCGAACACCGGGGAGCTGTTTTTT
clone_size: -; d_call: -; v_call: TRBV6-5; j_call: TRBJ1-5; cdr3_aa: CASINSLLFQPQHF; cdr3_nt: TGTGCCAGCATCAATTCACTCTTGTTTCAGCCCCAGCATTTT
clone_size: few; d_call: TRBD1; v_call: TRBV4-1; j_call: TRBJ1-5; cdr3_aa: CASSQKPTAGGEFGNQPQHF; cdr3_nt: TGCGCCAGCAGCCAAAAACCAACGGCAGGGGGCGAATTCGGCAATCAGCCCCAGCATTTT
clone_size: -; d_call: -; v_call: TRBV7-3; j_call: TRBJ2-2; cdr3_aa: CASSLAGGTGELFF; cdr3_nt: TGTGCCAGCAGCCTGGCGGGCGGGACCGGGGAGCTGTTTTTT
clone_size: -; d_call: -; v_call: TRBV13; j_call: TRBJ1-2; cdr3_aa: CASTIYGSNYGYTF; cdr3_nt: TGTGCCAGCACCATCTACGGTTCTAACTATGGCTACACCTTC
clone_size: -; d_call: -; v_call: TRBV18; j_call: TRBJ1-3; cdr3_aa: CASSPTGRTGNTIYF; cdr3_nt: TGTGCCAGCTCACCAACAGGGAGGACTGGAAACACCATATATTTT